Following are 13 T cell receptor beta chains from one sample sequenced in a study of T cell responses to AZD1222 COVID-19 vaccine (dated by TCRdb to about 2021). The method was the immunoSEQ multiplex PCR assay. TCRdb mirrors the immuneACCESS table, restricted to in-frame sequences. Some clones are absent from its copies; in checked studies, under half trace to an unresolved V gene, and the reason for the others is unknown. The sample table lists about 110,000 clones, about 82% of them with a count of one. The ten largest clones capture about 3.5% of the sample. What this sample's time point label stands for: baseline before first vaccination. Here the sequenced sample was peripheral blood, taken on day 0 of AZD1222 vaccination. These receptors originate from an adult in good health.

The rearrangement joins TRBV7-8 to TRBJ2-5, with 7 positions matching TRBD1. CDR3 length: 14 amino acids. Germline lookup yields CDR1 SGHVS and CDR2 FQNEAQ. The V segment lost 5 bases and the J segment 4 bases; nucleotides outside the gene matches: 7. The CDR3 DNA reads as TGTGCCAGCAGCCCCCCGACAGGGAGAGAGACCCAGTACTTC. Translating gives CASSPPTGRETQYF.

This rearrangement joins TRBV5-8 to TRBJ1-5, with D possibly being TRBD1 (5 bases). The CDR3 has 14 amino acids. The V end was cut by 0 bases, the J end by 4 bases, with 8 bases between. CDR1 SGHTS and CDR2 YDEGEE come from the germline V gene. The CDR3 nucleotides are TGTGCCAGCAGCTTGGTCGGGGCTAATCAGCCCCAGCATTTT. Encoded protein: CASSLVGANQPQHF.

This chain connects TRBV28 to TRBJ2-2, with D perhaps being TRBD1 or TRBD2 (5 bases each). Trimming took 10 bases from V and 3 from J, leaving 18 bases between them. The CDR3 consists of 15 residues. Germline V lookup: CDR1 MDHEN, CDR2 SYDVKM. This CDR3 is CATRGTVVYTGELFF. The DNA of the CDR3 is TGTGCCACCCGGGGCACAGTAGTATACACCGGGGAGCTGTTTTTT.

V and J are TRBV10-3 and TRBJ2-2, with TRBD1 matching 8 bases. The CDR3 has 14 residues. Germline loops: CDR1 ENHRY, CDR2 SYGVKD. After removal of 8 bases from V and 0 bases from J, the junction contained 2 bases not matched to a gene. In nucleotides, the CDR3 is TGTGCCATCGGGGGACAGGCGAACACCGGGGAGCTGTTTTTT. Translating it yields CAIGGQANTGELFF.

This chain connects TRBV5-8 to TRBJ1-4; D gene unclear. Germline CDR1 SGHTS, CDR2 YDEGEE. V was trimmed by 0 bases and J by 7 bases, leaving 10 bases between them. This CDR3 has 14 amino acids. CDR3 bases: TGTGCCAGCAGCTTGGGCCAGTGGTCTGAAAAACTGTTTTTT. Protein: CASSLGQWSEKLFF. Drawing the rest from reference TRBV5-8 and TRBJ1-4, the complete variable domain is EAGVTQSPTHLIKTRGQQATLRCSPISGHTSVYWYQQALGLGLQFLLWYDEGEERNRGNFPPRFSGRQFPNYSSELNVNALELEDSALYLCASSLGQWSEKLFFGSGTQLSVL.

The chain combines TRBV5-4 with TRBJ2-3; 8 positions agree with TRBD2. V shed 4 bases, J shed 0 bases, and the junction held 7 bases outside the gene matches. CDR1 and CDR2 from the germline V gene are SGHNT and YYREEE (reference sequence). The CDR3 sequence is 16 residues long. Written as DNA, the CDR3 is TGTGCCAGCAGCCGACAAACTAGCGGTAGCACAGATACGCAGTATTTT. Encoded protein: CASSRQTSGSTDTQYF. The full variable domain, completed using reference TRBV5-4 and TRBJ2-3, is ETGVTQSPTHLIKTRGQQVTLRCSSQSGHNTVSWYQQALGQGPQFIFQYYREEENGRGNFPPRFSGLQFPNYSSELNVNALELDDSALYLCASSRQTSGSTDTQYFGPGTRLTVL.

This rearrangement joins TRBV4-1 to TRBJ1-3, with D possibly TRBD1 on 6 matching bases. Trimming took 0 bases from V and 0 from J, leaving 15 bases between them. The CDR3 is made up of 18 amino acids. Germline V CDR1 and CDR2: MGHRA, YSYEKL. CDR3 sequence reads: CASSQETGLWNSGNTIYF. The CDR3 bases are TGCGCCAGCAGCCAAGAGACAGGTCTCTGGAACTCTGGAAACACCATATATTTT.

This chain joins TRBV15 and TRBJ1-2; TRBD1 aligns across 12 bases. The CDR3 consists of 16 residues. Germline-derived CDR1 and CDR2 are LNHNV and YYDKDF (reference sequence). V was pared by 3 bases and J by 2 bases, with 4 bases of the junction left unmatched. CDR3 residues: CATSRVGTGGNYGYTF. CDR3 DNA: TGTGCCACCAGCAGGGTCGGGACAGGGGGCAACTATGGCTACACCTTC.

The CDR3 protein is CASSIAGGAREQYF. In nucleotides, the CDR3 is TGTGCCAGCAGCATCGCAGGGGGCGCCCGGGAGCAGTACTTC. This chain uses TRBV5-5 with TRBJ2-7, with 8 bases matching TRBD1. V lost 4 bases to trimming and J lost 7 bases; unmatched junction nucleotides: 10. Germline CDR1 is SGHKS and CDR2 is YYEKEE (reference sequence). The CDR3 has 14 residues. Full variable domain (outside the CDR3, taken from reference TRBV5-5 and TRBJ2-7): DAGVTQSPTHLIKTRGQQVTLRCSPISGHKSVSWYQQVLGQGPQFIFQYYEKEERGRGNFPDRFSARQFPNYSSELNVNALLLGDSALYLCASSIAGGAREQYFGPGTRLTVT.

This clone was detected once. The CDR3 loop reads CASSYAGRGDTEAFF. Here the CDR3 DNA reads TGTGCCAGCAGTTACGCAGGGAGGGGGGACACTGAAGCTTTCTTT. The chain has TRBV6-6 and TRBJ1-1, with D perhaps matching TRBD1 (6 bases). The V end was cut by 2 bases, the J end by 3 bases, with 13 bases between. CDR3 length: 15 residues. The germline V gene encodes CDR1 MNHNY and CDR2 SVGAGI (reference sequence).

This clone was seen just once. The V and J genes are TRBV28 and TRBJ2-7, with TRBD1 identical over 10 bases. Germline-derived CDR1 and CDR2 are MDHEN and SYDVKM. The J segment lost 3 bases and the V segment lost 5 bases, leaving 7 bases of the junction unmatched. The length of the CDR3 is 15 residues. In DNA, the CDR3 is TGTGCCAGCAGTGCCCCCGGGACAGGGGTCTACGAGCAGTACTTC. Translating it yields CASSAPGTGVYEQYF.

The chain employs TRBV5-1 and TRBJ1-6, with 8 bases fitting TRBD1. V was clipped by 0 bases and J by 3 bases; unmatched bases: 2. The length of the CDR3 is 16 residues. CDR1 is SGHRS and CDR2 is YFSETQ in the germline V gene. In DNA form, the CDR3 reads TGCGCCAGCAGCTTGGCAGGGGGCGGCTATAATTCACCCCTCCACTTT. Protein product: CASSLAGGGYNSPLHF.

CDR3 bases: TGTGCCAGCAGCCAAGAGCTAGCGGGGGGGATTTACGAGCAGTACTTC. Protein product: CASSQELAGGIYEQYF. The chain couples TRBV4-2 to TRBJ2-7, with 12 bases fitting TRBD2. Losses at the gene ends were 0 bases for V and 4 bases for J; bases not matched to a gene: 4. The germline gives CDR1 LGHNA, CDR2 YNFKEQ. The CDR3 has 16 residues.